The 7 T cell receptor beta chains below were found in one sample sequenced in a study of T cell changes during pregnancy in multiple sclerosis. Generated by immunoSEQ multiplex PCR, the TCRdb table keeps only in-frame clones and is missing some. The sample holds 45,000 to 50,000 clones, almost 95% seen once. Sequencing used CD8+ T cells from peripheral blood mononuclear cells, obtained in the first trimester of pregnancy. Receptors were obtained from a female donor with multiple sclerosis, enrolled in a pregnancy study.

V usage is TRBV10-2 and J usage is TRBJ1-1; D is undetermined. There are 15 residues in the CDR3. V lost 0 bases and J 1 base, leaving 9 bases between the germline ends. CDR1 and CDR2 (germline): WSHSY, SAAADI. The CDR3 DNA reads TGCGCCAGCAGTGAGTCGTTAGGAGCGAACACTGAAGCTTTCTTT. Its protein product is CASSESLGANTEAFF.

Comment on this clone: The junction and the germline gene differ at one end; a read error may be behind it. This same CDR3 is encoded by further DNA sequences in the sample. The CDR3 loop is CASSVARLGRDYGYTF. The CDR3 DNA reads as TGTGCCAGCAGCGTAGCTCGTCTAGGGCGGGACTATGGCTATACCTTC. This chain links TRBV9 with TRBJ1-2; tentative D call: TRBD1 (5 bases). CDR1 is SGDLS and CDR2 is YYNGEE in the germline V gene. The CDR3 is made up of 16 amino acids.

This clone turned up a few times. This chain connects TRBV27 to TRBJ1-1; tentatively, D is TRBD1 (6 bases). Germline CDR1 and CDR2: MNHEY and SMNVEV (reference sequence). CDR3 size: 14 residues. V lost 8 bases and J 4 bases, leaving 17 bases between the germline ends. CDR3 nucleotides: TGTGCCAGCTCAACCCTCGGGGGGGCCACTGAAGCTTTCTTT. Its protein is CASSTLGGATEAFF.

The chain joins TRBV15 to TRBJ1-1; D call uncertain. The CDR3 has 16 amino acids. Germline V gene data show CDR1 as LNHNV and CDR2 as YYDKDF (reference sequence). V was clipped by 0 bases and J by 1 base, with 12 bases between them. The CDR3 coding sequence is TGTGCCACCAGCAGAGATCGAGGAGGCAAGAACACTGAAGCTTTCTTT. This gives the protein CATSRDRGGKNTEAFF.

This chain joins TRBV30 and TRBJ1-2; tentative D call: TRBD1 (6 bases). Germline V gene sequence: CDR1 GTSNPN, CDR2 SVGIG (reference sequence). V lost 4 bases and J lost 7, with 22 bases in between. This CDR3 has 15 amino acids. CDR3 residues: CAWTTRTARLSGYTF. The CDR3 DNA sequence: TGTGCCTGGACCACCCGGACAGCGAGGCTGTCTGGCTACACCTTC. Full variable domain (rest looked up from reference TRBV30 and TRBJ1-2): SQTIHQWPATLVQPVGSPLSLECTVEGTSNPNLYWYRQAAGRGLQLLFYSVGIGQISSEVPQNLSASRPQDRQFILSSKKLLLSDSGFYLCAWTTRTARLSGYTFGSGTRLTVV.

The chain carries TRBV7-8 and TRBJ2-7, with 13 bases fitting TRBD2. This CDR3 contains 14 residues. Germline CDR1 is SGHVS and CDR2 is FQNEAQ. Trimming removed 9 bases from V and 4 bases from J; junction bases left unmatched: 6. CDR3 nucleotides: TGTGCCAGGGGACTAGCGGGAATGAGGTACGAGCAGTACTTC. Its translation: CARGLAGMRYEQYF.

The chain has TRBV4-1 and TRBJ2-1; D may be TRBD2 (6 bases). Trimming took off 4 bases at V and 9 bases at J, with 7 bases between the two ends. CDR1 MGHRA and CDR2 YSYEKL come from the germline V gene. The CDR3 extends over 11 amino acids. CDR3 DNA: TGCGCCAGCAGCCGGGGAGGTGAGCAGTTCTTC. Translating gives CASSRGGEQFF.